These 26 T cell receptor beta chains were all obtained from the same sample, sequenced in a study of blood T cell repertoires in COVID-19. Method: immunoSEQ multiplex PCR; TCRdb's copy keeps in-frame clones and lacks some. Of fewer than 350,000 clones listed, around 88% are singletons. Sequenced input: peripheral blood. The receptor set was obtained from a man in his forties with acute or convalescent COVID-19.

The genes are TRBV5-8 and TRBJ1-5, with D unresolved. V shed 1 base and J shed 0 bases, with 11 bases lying between them. Germline V lookup: CDR1 SGHTS, CDR2 YDEGEE. The CDR3 covers 16 residues. CDR3 region: CASSLWSGYSNQPQHF. The CDR3 DNA is TGTGCCAGCAGCTTGTGGTCCGGGTATAGCAATCAGCCCCAGCATTTT.

This clone came up a few times. The chain joins TRBV11-2 to TRBJ1-1; the match to TRBD1 covers 9 bases. The CDR3 loop spans 14 amino acids. Germline V gives CDR1 SGHAT, CDR2 FQNNGV. The J segment lost 6 bases and the V segment lost 2 bases, leaving 4 bases of the junction unmatched. The DNA for the CDR3 is TGTGCCAGCAGCTTACGGACAGGGGTTCCTGAAGCTTTCTTT. It encodes CASSLRTGVPEAFF.

V usage is TRBV5-1 and J usage is TRBJ1-4; the match to TRBD1 covers 10 bases. Per germline, CDR1 SGHRS and CDR2 YFSETQ. V trimming: 1 base; J trimming: 8 bases; junction bases outside the gene matches: 5. There are 15 residues in the CDR3. The CDR3 DNA follows: TGCGCCAGCAGCTTGTCGGGGACAGGGGAAGAAAAACTGTTTTTT. Its protein is CASSLSGTGEEKLFF.

This clone was observed a handful of times. The chain employs TRBV11-3 and TRBJ2-1, with 7 bases fitting TRBD1. Looked up from germline, CDR1 is SGHNT and CDR2 is YENEEA. Trimming removed 6 bases from V and 8 bases from J; junction bases left unmatched: 22. The CDR3 loop spans 18 amino acids. Written as DNA, the CDR3 is TGTGCCAGCAGGCCCCGGGACAGTTCTTCCCCCGCCGGCGATGAGCAGTTCTTC. This sequence encodes CASRPRDSSSPAGDEQFF. Drawing the rest from reference TRBV11-3 and TRBJ2-1, the complete variable domain is EAGVVQSPRYKIIEKKQPVAFWCNPISGHNTLYWYLQNLGQGPELLIRYENEEAVDDSQLPKDRFSAERLKGVDSTLKIQPAELGDSAVYLCASRPRDSSSPAGDEQFFGPGTRLTVL.

This clone was recorded a few times. This chain connects TRBV21-1 to TRBJ2-2; the DNA was not compared with TRBD1, the D call given in the table. TRBV21-1 is an annotated pseudogene. CDR3 size: 15 residues. The CDR3 DNA sequence: TGTGCCAGCAGCAAATCACAGGACAACACCGGGGAGCTGTTTTTT. Protein product: CASSKSQDNTGELFF.

The chain has TRBV11-2 and TRBJ1-1; possibly TRBD1 for D (5 bases). The V end was cut by 3 bases, the J end by 5 bases, with 13 bases between. CDR3 length: 14 residues. Germline CDR1 SGHAT, CDR2 FQNNGV. CDR3 nucleotides: TGTGCCAGCAGCTTCCCCCGCCAGGGAACTGAAGCTTTCTTT. Encoded protein: CASSFPRQGTEAFF. The whole variable domain, remainder taken from reference TRBV11-2 and TRBJ1-1, is EAGVAQSPRYKIIEKRQSVAFWCNPISGHATLYWYQQILGQGPKLLIQFQNNGVVDDSQLPKDRFSAERLKGVDSTLKIQPAKLEDSAVYLCASSFPRQGTEAFFGQGTRLTVV.

The chain joins TRBV19 to TRBJ1-1, with TRBD1 as a possible D gene (5 bases). The germline V gene encodes CDR1 LNHDA and CDR2 SQIVND (reference sequence). Trimming shortened V by 6 bases and J by 4 bases, and 9 bases separated the two germline ends. CDR3 length: 12 amino acids. CDR3 residues: CASSGGGTEAFF. For the CDR3, the DNA is TGTGCCAGTAGCGGGGGGGGCACTGAAGCTTTCTTT.

V gene TRBV5-8 combines with J gene TRBJ1-6; 10 bases map to TRBD1. Per germline, CDR1 SGHTS and CDR2 YDEGEE. V lost 4 bases, J lost 9 bases, and 4 bases stayed unmatched. This CDR3 spans 14 amino acids. CDR3 sequence: CASSRGQGSSPLHF. The DNA for the CDR3 is TGTGCCAGCAGCCGGGGACAGGGGTCTTCACCCCTCCACTTT. Combining the CDR3 with reference TRBV5-8 and TRBJ1-6 gives the whole variable domain EAGVTQSPTHLIKTRGQQATLRCSPISGHTSVYWYQQALGLGLQFLLWYDEGEERNRGNFPPRFSGRQFPNYSSELNVNALELEDSALYLCASSRGQGSSPLHFGNGTRLTVT.

In its sample, this clone was seen once. This chain joins TRBV7-6 and TRBJ2-1, with TRBD2 as a possible D gene (5 bases). The CDR3 contains 14 residues. The V end lost 2 bases, the J end lost 1 base, and 6 bases lay between the germline ends. CDR1 and CDR2 (germline): SGHVS, FNYEAQ. CDR3 bases: TGTGCCAGCAGCTTACGAGGGTCCTACAATGAGCAGTTCTTC. This translates into CASSLRGSYNEQFF.

The rearrangement uses TRBV7-2 and TRBJ2-1; 7 bases agree with TRBD1. This CDR3 is built from 15 residues. The germline gives CDR1 SGHTA, CDR2 FQGNSA. V gave up 7 bases and J gave up 5 bases; unmatched junction bases: 11. The CDR3: CASTLTGQKNNEQFF. CDR3 bases: TGTGCCAGCACCCTAACGGGACAGAAAAACAATGAGCAGTTCTTC. The whole variable domain, filled in from reference TRBV7-2 and TRBJ2-1, reads GAGVSQSPSNKVTEKGKDVELRCDPISGHTALYWYRQSLGQGLEFLIYFQGNSAPDKSGLPSDRFSAERTGGSVSTLTIQRTQQEDSAVYLCASTLTGQKNNEQFFGPGTRLTVL.

This chain links TRBV15 with TRBJ1-2, with 9 bases identical to TRBD1. The CDR3 is 16 amino acids. V gave up 5 bases and J gave up 6 bases; unmatched junction bases: 13. CDR1 is LNHNV and CDR2 is YYDKDF in the germline V gene (reference sequence). The CDR3 DNA reads as TGTGCCACCAGCGACCCCGGGACAGGGCGAATCCATGGCTACACCTTC. This gives the protein CATSDPGTGRIHGYTF.

V usage is TRBV27 and J usage is TRBJ1-5; the D is unclear. Between the trimmed V and J ends, which lost 6 bases and 6 bases, there was a span of 15 bases. This CDR3 region has 14 residues. Germline CDR1 MNHEY, CDR2 SMNVEV (reference sequence). Written as DNA, the CDR3 is TGTGCCAGCAGCCCGTTCTCAGAGGCTCAGCCCCAGCATTTT. Translated: CASSPFSEAQPQHF.

The chain uses TRBV2 and TRBJ2-3; 11 positions agree with TRBD2. Germline-derived CDR1 and CDR2 are SNHLY and FYNNEI. The CDR3 is made up of 16 amino acids. Trimming at V came to 5 bases and at J to 5 bases, leaving 9 bases not matched to a gene. CDR3 residues: CASSSGLAGRLDTQYF. CDR3 bases: TGTGCCAGCAGTTCTGGACTAGCGGGTCGGTTAGATACGCAGTATTTT.

This clone is a singleton in its sample. The rearrangement links TRBV6-1 to TRBJ1-3; D ambiguous. This CDR3 region has 13 residues. The germline V and J ends were trimmed by 7 bases and 2 bases, with 9 bases remaining between them. Germline V gene data show CDR1 as MNHNS and CDR2 as SASEGT. The CDR3 DNA follows: TGTGCCAGCACAGGCATGGCTGGAAACACCATATATTTT. This codes for CASTGMAGNTIYF.

This chain uses TRBV29-1 with TRBJ2-1, with 8 bases lining up with TRBD2. The CDR3 extends over 14 amino acids. Germline V CDR1 and CDR2: SQVTM, ANQGSEA. V trimming: 5 bases; J trimming: 6 bases; junction bases outside the gene matches: 9. Here the CDR3 DNA reads TGCAGCGTTCGGCGACTAGCGAGTGGCAATGAGCAGTTCTTC. Its protein is CSVRRLASGNEQFF.

This chain connects TRBV29-1 to TRBJ2-1, with a tentative D call TRBD2 (5 bases). The CDR3 has 13 amino acids. From germline, CDR1 is SQVTM and CDR2 ANQGSEA. V lost 3 bases to trimming and J lost 6 bases, with 12 bases between them. The CDR3 here is CSVERGSGNEQFF. Written as DNA, the CDR3 is TGCAGCGTTGAGCGAGGAAGCGGCAATGAGCAGTTCTTC.

V and J are TRBV2 and TRBJ2-3; 8 nucleotides align to TRBD2. The V gene end was trimmed by 4 bases and the J gene end by 2 bases; junction bases not matched to a gene: 11. The length of the CDR3 is 17 residues. Germline V gene data show CDR1 as SNHLY and CDR2 as FYNNEI. The CDR3 sequence: CASSGRKKRGNTDTQYF. The CDR3 nucleotides are TGTGCCAGCAGTGGCCGTAAGAAGCGGGGGAACACAGATACGCAGTATTTT.

The V gene is TRBV5-1, the J gene TRBJ2-4; 9 bases agree with TRBD1. The germline V gene encodes CDR1 SGHRS and CDR2 YFSETQ. With V trimmed by 4 bases and J by 6 bases, 5 bases remained unmatched. The CDR3 totals 14 residues. Here the CDR3 DNA reads TGCGCCAGCAGCCCCGGGACAGGGATAAACATTCAGTACTTC. Its translation: CASSPGTGINIQYF.

This chain connects TRBV7-9 to TRBJ1-1, with 7 bases lining up with TRBD1. The ends lost 4 bases at V and 1 base at J; junction bases unmatched: 9. CDR3 size: 16 residues. Per the germline V gene, CDR1 is SEHNR and CDR2 is FQNEAQ (reference sequence). CDR3 in amino acids: CASSSPRGTANTEAFF. DNA of the CDR3: TGTGCCAGCAGCTCCCCTCGGGGGACAGCGAACACTGAAGCTTTCTTT. The variable domain in full, with the rest retrieved from reference TRBV7-9 and TRBJ1-1, is DTGVSQNPRHKITKRGQNVTFRCDPISEHNRLYWYRQTLGQGPEFLTYFQNEAQLEKSRLLSDRFSAERPKGSFSTLEIQRTEQGDSAMYLCASSSPRGTANTEAFFGQGTRLTVV.

CDR3 residues: CATSDLQGQGRTSNQPQHF. CDR3 DNA sequence: TGTGCCACCAGTGATTTGCAGGGACAGGGGCGAACTAGCAATCAGCCCCAGCATTTT. The rearrangement links TRBV24-1 to TRBJ1-5; 10 positions agree with TRBD1. Germline V gene lookup returns CDR1 KGHDR and CDR2 SFDVKD. This CDR3 is 19 amino acids long. V gave up 0 bases and J gave up 0 bases; unmatched junction bases: 7.

This chain links TRBV5-4 with TRBJ2-1, with no clear D. CDR1 and CDR2 from the germline V gene are SGHNT and YYREEE (reference sequence). CDR3 length: 13 residues. Trimming took 2 bases from V and 7 from J, leaving 10 bases between them. The CDR3 loop is CASSLLTGNEQFF. CDR3 coding DNA: TGTGCCAGCAGCTTACTGACTGGAAATGAGCAGTTCTTC.

The chain uses TRBV5-4 and TRBJ1-1; the match to TRBD1 covers 7 bases. Germline-derived CDR1 and CDR2 are SGHNT and YYREEE (reference sequence). The CDR3 covers 15 residues. The J segment lost 4 bases and the V segment lost 0 bases, leaving 6 bases of the junction unmatched. CDR3 region: CASSLGVAGGTEAFF. The CDR3, as DNA: TGTGCCAGCAGCTTGGGAGTGGCAGGGGGCACTGAAGCTTTCTTT. Full variable domain (remainder filled in from reference TRBV5-4 and TRBJ1-1): ETGVTQSPTHLIKTRGQQVTLRCSSQSGHNTVSWYQQALGQGPQFIFQYYREEENGRGNFPPRFSGLQFPNYSSELNVNALELDDSALYLCASSLGVAGGTEAFFGQGTRLTVV.

The rearrangement links TRBV30 to TRBJ2-2; TRBD2 matches 10 bases. Germline loops: CDR1 GTSNPN, CDR2 SVGIG (reference sequence). V shed 0 bases and J 1 base; nucleotides not matched to a gene: 11. This CDR3 contains 19 residues. The CDR3 DNA reads as TGTGCCTGGAGTGTACTCGGGCTAGCGGGGGCCCTGAACACCGGGGAGCTGTTTTTT. Its translation: CAWSVLGLAGALNTGELFF.

The chain employs TRBV9 and TRBJ1-3; D not resolved. V gave up 4 bases and J gave up 0 bases, with 11 bases separating them. Germline CDR1 and CDR2: SGDLS and YYNGEE. The CDR3 has 15 residues. CDR3 region: CASSPRRSSGNTIYF. The CDR3 nucleotides are TGTGCCAGCAGCCCCCGACGGAGCTCTGGAAACACCATATATTTT.

The chain employs TRBV2 and TRBJ2-7; tentatively, D is TRBD1 (5 bases). The CDR3 is 14 amino acids. Germline V gives CDR1 SNHLY, CDR2 FYNNEI. Trimming removed 3 bases at V and 2 bases at J, with 11 bases between. CDR3 amino acids: CASSEDILPYEQYF. CDR3 nucleotides: TGTGCCAGCAGTGAGGACATTTTACCCTACGAGCAGTACTTC.

The table lists this clone with a count of one. This chain uses TRBV5-6 with TRBJ2-7, with D possibly matching TRBD2 (5 bases). The ends were cut back, 2 bases at V and 4 bases at J, with 13 bases in the middle. The CDR3 is made up of 14 amino acids. Germline-derived CDR1 and CDR2 are SGHDT and YYEEEE. In DNA, the CDR3 is TGTGCCAGCAGCTTAGTAGGTAGCGAATACGAGCAGTACTTC. Protein sequence: CASSLVGSEYEQYF.